Presented here are 10 T cell receptor beta chains from one specimen sequenced in a study of T cell responses to AZD1222 COVID-19 vaccine. Assay used: immunoSEQ multiplex PCR; TCRdb lists only in-frame clones, some missing. The sample lists about 150,000 clones; around nine tenths were seen once. Sequenced material: peripheral blood, taken 28 days after the second AZD1222 dose. These receptors all stem from an adult who received the AZD1222 COVID-19 vaccine.

This chain joins TRBV18 and TRBJ2-2; the match to TRBD2 covers 8 bases. J was trimmed by 2 bases and V by 6 bases; bases with no gene match: 5. Germline lookup yields CDR1 KGHSH and CDR2 LQKENI. The CDR3 consists of 15 residues. This chain's CDR3 is CASSRGLANTGELFF. As DNA, the CDR3 is TGTGCCAGCTCCCGTGGACTAGCCAACACCGGGGAGCTGTTTTTT.

The chain combines TRBV7-2 with TRBJ2-2; 7 nucleotides match TRBD2. This CDR3 has 16 residues. V lost 5 bases, J lost 7 bases, and 13 bases stayed unmatched. Germline V gene lookup returns CDR1 SGHTA and CDR2 FQGNSA. In nucleotides, the CDR3 is TGTGCCAGCAGCCCTATTTGGGGGAGGGCTGTCGGGGAGCTGTTTTTT. Amino acids: CASSPIWGRAVGELFF.

This rearrangement joins TRBV12-5 to TRBJ1-5; D gene unclear. With 1 base removed from V and 7 bases from J, the gap between germline ends came to 11 bases. The CDR3 consists of 14 residues. Germline CDR1 is LGHNT and CDR2 is FRNRAP. CDR3 nucleotides: TGTGCTAGTGGTTTGGAAGGGTCTAACCAGCCCCAGCATTTT. Translating it yields CASGLEGSNQPQHF.

This chain connects TRBV4-2 to TRBJ2-3; 9 positions agree with TRBD1. The CDR3 has 15 amino acids. Germline trimming cut 4 bases from V and 0 bases from J; bases unmatched to any gene: 2. Germline V CDR1 and CDR2: LGHNA, YNFKEQ. CDR3 nucleotides: TGTGCCAGCAGCCCGGGACAGGGAAGCACAGATACGCAGTATTTT. It codes for CASSPGQGSTDTQYF.

V and J are TRBV5-5 and TRBJ1-2; 10 positions agree with TRBD1. Germline V gives CDR1 SGHKS, CDR2 YYEKEE (reference sequence). The J segment lost 8 bases and the V segment lost 2 bases, leaving 12 bases of the junction unmatched. This CDR3 has 16 amino acids. The CDR3: CASSFRQGALRGGYTF. For the CDR3, the DNA is TGTGCCAGCAGCTTCCGACAGGGGGCGCTTAGAGGGGGCTACACCTTC.

The rearrangement joins TRBV24-1 to TRBJ2-1, with TRBD1 matching over 8 bases. V lost 6 bases and J lost 4; bases outside the gene matches: 13. CDR1 KGHDR and CDR2 SFDVKD come from the germline V gene. The length of the CDR3 is 17 residues. The CDR3 sequence is CATSSGGVGQGYNEQFF. The CDR3 DNA follows: TGTGCCACCAGTTCCGGGGGTGTAGGACAGGGTTACAATGAGCAGTTCTTC.

This rearrangement joins TRBV27 to TRBJ2-1, with TRBD1 matching over 7 bases. CDR3 length: 14 residues. Trimming removed 2 bases from V and 8 bases from J; junction bases left unmatched: 6. Germline lookup yields CDR1 MNHEY and CDR2 SMNVEV (reference sequence). The CDR3 sequence: CASSLRLGGDEQFF. The CDR3 DNA reads as TGTGCCAGCAGTTTAAGGTTAGGGGGCGATGAGCAGTTCTTC.

The chain employs TRBV3-1 (or the pseudogene TRBV3-2) and TRBJ2-1, with 8 positions matching TRBD2. Germline V gene sequence: CDR1 LGHDT, CDR2 YNNKEL (reference sequence). J was trimmed by 5 bases and V by 2 bases; bases with no gene match: 5. The CDR3 runs 15 residues. In DNA, the CDR3 is TGTGCCAGCAGCCAAACGGGACTAGAGAACAATGAGCAGTTCTTC. Its translation: CASSQTGLENNEQFF.

The gene calls are TRBV6-6 and TRBJ1-2, with a weak D call TRBD1 (6 bases). The CDR3 length is 14 residues. V was clipped by 7 bases and J by 3 bases, with 15 bases between them. Germline lookup yields CDR1 MNHNY and CDR2 SVGAGI (reference sequence). CDR3 sequence reads: CASTPTQGHYGYTF. CDR3 coding DNA: TGTGCCAGCACTCCCACCCAGGGGCACTATGGCTACACCTTC.

The V gene is TRBV5-6, the J gene TRBJ1-5; D gene ambiguous. Germline CDR1 is SGHDT and CDR2 is YYEEEE. The CDR3 has 12 residues. V lost 2 bases to trimming and J lost 0 bases, with 0 bases between them. CDR3 loop: CASSFSNQPQHF. Written as DNA, the CDR3 is TGTGCCAGCAGCTTTAGCAATCAGCCCCAGCATTTT.